The 26 T cell receptor beta chains below were found in one sample sequenced in a study of T cell responses to AZD1222 COVID-19 vaccine. Produced via immunoSEQ multiplex PCR; TCRdb's table is partial and in-frame only. The sample lists about 140,000 clones, around nine tenths occurring once. The material was peripheral blood, obtained on day 0 of AZD1222 vaccination. The receptor source for this set is an adult in good health.

The chain combines TRBV19 with TRBJ1-6; D gene unclear. From germline, CDR1 is LNHDA and CDR2 SQIVND (reference sequence). CDR3 length: 17 amino acids. Trimming left V 5 bases short and J 0 bases short, with 14 bases between. In DNA, the CDR3 is TGTGCCAGTAGTCGGATACCAACGAGCTCCTATAATTCACCCCTCCACTTT. Residues: CASSRIPTSSYNSPLHF.

The genes are TRBV9 and TRBJ2-5, with 8 bases aligning to TRBD1. The V gene's germline CDR1 is SGDLS and CDR2 YYNGEE. The V and J ends lost 0 bases and 5 bases, in that order; junction bases with no gene match: 0. This CDR3 is 13 amino acids long. This chain's CDR3 is CASSVGQGETQYF. The CDR3 DNA is TGTGCCAGCAGCGTAGGACAGGGGGAGACCCAGTACTTC. Full variable domain (outside the CDR3, taken from reference TRBV9 and TRBJ2-5): DSGVTQTPKHLITATGQRVTLRCSPRSGDLSVYWYQQSLDQGLQFLIQYYNGEERAKGNILERFSAQQFPDLHSELNLSSLELGDSALYFCASSVGQGETQYFGPGTRLLVL.

The chain recombines TRBV21-1 with TRBJ1-4. TRBV21-1 is reported as a pseudogene. The CDR3 contains 18 residues. CDR3 sequence reads: CASNNPGGGGGTNEKLFF. CDR3 sequence (DNA): TGTGCCAGCAACAACCCTGGAGGAGGGGGAGGGACTAATGAAAAACTGTTTTTT.

This chain joins TRBV9 and TRBJ1-6; a possible D gene is TRBD1 (5 bases). Trimming shortened V by 2 bases and J by 5 bases, and 17 bases separated the two germline ends. Per germline, CDR1 SGDLS and CDR2 YYNGEE. This CDR3 region has 17 residues. The CDR3 DNA sequence: TGTGCCAGCAGCGTCGTAATGATACGGGGGGATAATTCACCCCTCCACTTT. As protein: CASSVVMIRGDNSPLHF.

This clone was observed once. V gene TRBV29-1 combines with J gene TRBJ1-1, with D maybe TRBD1 (6 bases). There are 13 residues in the CDR3. From germline, CDR1 is SQVTM and CDR2 ANQGSEA. Trimming pared 3 bases from V and 3 bases from J, leaving 11 bases between. As DNA, the CDR3 is TGCAGCGTTGATCAGGGGTCGGACACTGAAGCTTTCTTT. Translation gives CSVDQGSDTEAFF.

This clone was seen a few times. The chain couples TRBV10-1 to TRBJ1-3; TRBD1 might be the D (6 bases). The V end lost 2 bases, the J end lost 6 bases, and 14 bases lay between the germline ends. This CDR3 is built from 15 residues. The germline CDR1 and CDR2 sequences are WNHNN and SYGVQD (reference sequence). CDR3 bases: TGCGCCAGCAGTGAGCCGGGGGGCGCGGAAAACACCATATATTTT. Protein: CASSEPGGAENTIYF.

A single count supports this clone. CDR3 residues: CASILTGRNEKLFF. The CDR3 DNA is TGTGCCAGCATTCTGACAGGGCGGAATGAAAAACTGTTTTTT. The genes are TRBV6-5 and TRBJ1-4; the match to TRBD1 covers 7 bases. The CDR3 length is 14 residues. V trimming: 7 bases; J trimming: 5 bases; junction bases outside the gene matches: 7. CDR1 is MNHEY, CDR2 SVGAGI, per germline.

This rearrangement joins TRBV5-1 to TRBJ1-3; no reliable D call. The CDR3 is 16 amino acids. V lost 4 bases and J 0 bases, leaving 14 bases between the germline ends. CDR1 and CDR2 from the germline V gene are SGHRS and YFSETQ. The CDR3 nucleotides read TGCGCCAGCAGCGCTACCTTTTTTATCTCTGGAAACACCATATATTTT. Its translation: CASSATFFISGNTIYF. Filled out from reference TRBV5-1 and TRBJ1-3, the complete variable domain reads KAGVTQTPRYLIKTRGQQVTLSCSPISGHRSVSWYQQTPGQGLQFLFEYFSETQRNKGNFPGRFSGRQFSNSRSEMNVSTLELGDSALYLCASSATFFISGNTIYFGEGSWLTVV.

This chain connects TRBV3-1 (or the pseudogene TRBV3-2) to TRBJ2-7; D gene uncertain. From germline, CDR1 is LGHDT and CDR2 YNNKEL (reference sequence). Trimming removed 4 bases from V and 4 bases from J, with 11 bases in between. This CDR3 is 13 amino acids long. The CDR3 loop is CASSLSDGYEQYF. CDR3 bases: TGTGCCAGCAGCCTATCGGACGGTTACGAGCAGTACTTC.

This clone appeared a single time. The J gene is TRBJ2-2, the V gene TRBV24-1, with 14 bases aligning to TRBD2. V was clipped by 7 bases and J by 6 bases; unmatched bases: 0. The CDR3 extends over 14 amino acids. Germline-derived CDR1 and CDR2 are KGHDR and SFDVKD. CDR3 amino acids: CATRGLAGAGELFF. CDR3 bases: TGTGCCACCAGGGGACTAGCGGGAGCCGGGGAGCTGTTTTTT.

The chain couples TRBV7-2 to TRBJ2-2; 10 bases map to TRBD1. CDR1 SGHTA and CDR2 FQGNSA come from the germline V gene. The CDR3 loop spans 15 amino acids. With V trimmed by 3 bases and J by 6 bases, 4 bases remained unmatched. CDR3 DNA sequence: TGTGCCAGCAGCTTCGACAGGGGGCAGGCCGGGGAGCTGTTTTTT. It codes for CASSFDRGQAGELFF.

This rearrangement joins TRBV14 to TRBJ1-2; 7 bases align to TRBD1. The V gene end was trimmed by 8 bases and the J gene end by 8 bases; junction bases not matched to a gene: 17. Germline assignment: CDR1 SGHDN and CDR2 FVKESK. The CDR3 loop spans 15 amino acids. This chain's CDR3 is CASSRSGGPGKGYTF. The CDR3, as DNA: TGTGCCAGCTCGCGGTCAGGGGGTCCGGGTAAAGGCTACACCTTC.

The J gene is TRBJ1-1, the V gene TRBV28; TRBD1 agrees at 9 bases. The CDR3 totals 15 residues. CDR1 is MDHEN, CDR2 SYDVKM, per germline. J gave up 5 bases and V 6 bases, and 10 bases lay outside the gene matches. The DNA of the CDR3 is TGTGCCAGCAGAAACAGGGGGCGCATGGGAACTGAAGCTTTCTTT. This gives the protein CASRNRGRMGTEAFF. Full variable domain (rest looked up from reference TRBV28 and TRBJ1-1): DVKVTQSSRYLVKRTGEKVFLECVQDMDHENMFWYRQDPGLGLRLIYFSYDVKMKEKGDIPEGYSVSREKKERFSLILESASTNQTSMYLCASRNRGRMGTEAFFGQGTRLTVV.

The rearrangement uses TRBV19 and TRBJ2-5; 10 nucleotides match TRBD2. V was clipped by 2 bases and J by 2 bases; unmatched bases: 5. This CDR3 spans 16 amino acids. Per the germline V gene, CDR1 is LNHDA and CDR2 is SQIVND (reference sequence). CDR3 protein: CASSIRASGGQETQYF. Here the CDR3 DNA reads TGTGCCAGTAGTATAAGGGCTAGCGGGGGACAAGAGACCCAGTACTTC.

V gene TRBV5-5 combines with J gene TRBJ2-5, with TRBD2 matching 7 bases. This CDR3 spans 14 amino acids. Germline V CDR1 and CDR2: SGHKS, YYEKEE (reference sequence). J was trimmed by 7 bases and V by 0 bases; bases with no gene match: 6. CDR3 DNA sequence: TGTGCCAGCAGCTTGGTAGCCTCGGGGGGGACCCAGTACTTC. Protein sequence: CASSLVASGGTQYF.

The rearrangement links TRBV6-5 to TRBJ1-1; 7 positions agree with TRBD1. V was pared by 6 bases and J by 11 bases, with 15 bases of the junction left unmatched. The length of the CDR3 is 14 residues. Germline values: CDR1 MNHEY, CDR2 SVGAGI. The CDR3 sequence is CASSSNGEGADAFF. Here the CDR3 DNA reads TGTGCCAGCAGCTCTAACGGGGAGGGGGCGGATGCTTTCTTT.

V usage is TRBV28 and J usage is TRBJ1-5; no clear D. Germline V gene data show CDR1 as MDHEN and CDR2 as SYDVKM. The CDR3 totals 12 residues. Trimming cost V 5 bases and J 7 bases, with 9 bases left between them. CDR3 sequence (DNA): TGTGCCAGCAGTCCACCCGTCCAGCCCCAGCATTTT. Its translation: CASSPPVQPQHF. Filled out from reference TRBV28 and TRBJ1-5, the complete variable domain reads DVKVTQSSRYLVKRTGEKVFLECVQDMDHENMFWYRQDPGLGLRLIYFSYDVKMKEKGDIPEGYSVSREKKERFSLILESASTNQTSMYLCASSPPVQPQHFGDGTRLSIL.

The CDR3 region has the DNA TGTGCCACCAGCAGTGGGACAGACCCCAGGGCCCAGTACTTC. Protein: CATSSGTDPRAQYF. The chain couples TRBV15 to TRBJ2-5; 7 bases match TRBD1. Germline V gene lookup returns CDR1 LNHNV and CDR2 YYDKDF (reference sequence). V was pared by 3 bases and J by 9 bases, with 10 bases of the junction left unmatched. This CDR3 spans 14 amino acids. The full variable domain, completed using reference TRBV15 and TRBJ2-5, is DAMVIQNPRYQVTQFGKPVTLSCSQTLNHNVMYWYQQKSSQAPKLLFHYYDKDFNNEADTPDNFQSRRPNTSFCFLDIRSPGLGDTAMYLCATSSGTDPRAQYFGPGTRLLVL.

This rearrangement joins TRBV3-1 (or the pseudogene TRBV3-2) to TRBJ2-3, with D possibly TRBD2 on 5 matching bases. This CDR3 spans 14 amino acids. The V end was cut by 1 base, the J end by 0 bases, with 5 bases between. Germline V gene sequence: CDR1 LGHDT, CDR2 YNNKEL (reference sequence). The CDR3 DNA is TGTGCCAGCAGCCAAGGGACTAGCACAGATACGCAGTATTTT. This encodes CASSQGTSTDTQYF.

The rearrangement joins TRBV18 to TRBJ1-2; D may be TRBD1 (5 bases). Germline values: CDR1 KGHSH, CDR2 LQKENI. The V end lost 3 bases, the J end lost 4 bases, and 15 bases lay between the germline ends. The CDR3 has 15 amino acids. CDR3 protein: CASSPREGKGYGYTF. Written as DNA, the CDR3 is TGTGCCAGCTCACCTCGGGAGGGGAAAGGCTATGGCTACACCTTC.

The chain combines TRBV7-9 with TRBJ2-1, with D possibly TRBD2 on 6 matching bases. Trimming pared 5 bases from V and 0 bases from J, leaving 20 bases between. Germline CDR1 is SEHNR and CDR2 is FQNEAQ (reference sequence). The CDR3 extends over 18 amino acids. The DNA of the CDR3 is TGTGCCAGCAGCACCCTCCGTGAGCGGGTTCTCTCCTACAATGAGCAGTTCTTC. It specifies CASSTLRERVLSYNEQFF.

The chain employs TRBV4-1 and TRBJ2-1, with D tentatively TRBD1 or TRBD2 (5 bases each). The CDR3 loop spans 16 amino acids. CDR1 is MGHRA and CDR2 is YSYEKL in the germline V gene. With 1 base removed from V and 5 bases from J, the gap between germline ends came to 15 bases. The CDR3 here is CASSQVGGRDDNEQFF. For the CDR3, the DNA is TGCGCCAGCAGCCAAGTAGGTGGCAGGGACGACAATGAGCAGTTCTTC.

This sequence joins TRBV29-1 and TRBJ1-1; tentative D call: TRBD1 (5 bases). The V end was cut by 6 bases, the J end by 1 base, with 15 bases between. The CDR3 loop spans 14 amino acids. The germline gives CDR1 SQVTM, CDR2 ANQGSEA. The CDR3 bases are TGCAGCGTCTCCCAGGGATTCGGGAACACTGAAGCTTTCTTT. Protein product: CSVSQGFGNTEAFF.

The V gene is TRBV30, the J gene TRBJ1-2; tentative D call: TRBD1 (5 bases). The V end was cut by 6 bases, the J end by 4 bases, with 21 bases between. The V gene's germline CDR1 is GTSNPN and CDR2 SVGIG (reference sequence). The CDR3 runs 15 residues. In DNA form, the CDR3 reads TGTGCCTGCCCGTCCACCGGCACAGGACCCTATGGCTACACCTTC. It specifies CACPSTGTGPYGYTF.

The chain has TRBV2 and TRBJ2-2, with TRBD1 matching 9 bases. CDR1 is SNHLY and CDR2 is FYNNEI in the germline V gene. The V gene end was trimmed by 5 bases and the J gene end by 4 bases; junction bases not matched to a gene: 8. The CDR3 is 16 amino acids. CDR3 protein: CASSQTGGAGTGELFF. In DNA, the CDR3 is TGTGCCAGCAGTCAAACAGGGGGCGCGGGCACCGGGGAGCTGTTTTTT.

This clone appeared a single time. The chain links TRBV11-2 to TRBJ2-5; 9 bases match TRBD1. From germline, CDR1 is SGHAT and CDR2 FQNNGV. This CDR3 region has 15 residues. Unmatched junction bases numbered 3, after V lost 3 bases and J lost 1 base. As DNA, the CDR3 is TGTGCCAGCAGCTTGGACAGGGGAACCCAAGAGACCCAGTACTTC. Residues: CASSLDRGTQETQYF.